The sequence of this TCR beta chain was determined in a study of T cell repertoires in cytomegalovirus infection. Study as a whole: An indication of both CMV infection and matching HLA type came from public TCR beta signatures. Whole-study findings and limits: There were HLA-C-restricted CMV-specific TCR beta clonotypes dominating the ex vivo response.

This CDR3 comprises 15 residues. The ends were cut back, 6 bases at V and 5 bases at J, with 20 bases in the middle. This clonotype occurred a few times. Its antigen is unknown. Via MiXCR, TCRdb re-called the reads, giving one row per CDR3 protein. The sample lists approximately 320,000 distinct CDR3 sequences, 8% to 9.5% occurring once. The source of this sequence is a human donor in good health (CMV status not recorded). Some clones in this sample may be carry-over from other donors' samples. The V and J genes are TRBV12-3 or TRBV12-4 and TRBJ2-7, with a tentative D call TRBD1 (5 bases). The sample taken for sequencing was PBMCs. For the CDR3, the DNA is TGTGCCAGCAGCTCCTCTGCCCAGGGTTTCGACGAGCAGTACTTC. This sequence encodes CASSSSAQGFDEQYF.